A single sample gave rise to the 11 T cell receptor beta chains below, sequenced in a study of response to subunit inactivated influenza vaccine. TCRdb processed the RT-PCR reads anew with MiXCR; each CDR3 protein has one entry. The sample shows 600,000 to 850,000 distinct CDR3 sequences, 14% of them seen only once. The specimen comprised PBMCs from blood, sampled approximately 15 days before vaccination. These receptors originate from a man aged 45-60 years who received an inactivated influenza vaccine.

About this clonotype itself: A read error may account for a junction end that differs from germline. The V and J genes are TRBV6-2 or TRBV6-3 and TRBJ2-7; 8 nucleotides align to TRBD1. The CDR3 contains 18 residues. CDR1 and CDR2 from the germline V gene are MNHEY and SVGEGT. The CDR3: CASSALGPPNSGGPSECF. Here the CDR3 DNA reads TGTGCCAGCAGTGCCCTCGGGCCACCTAACTCAGGGGGCCCGAGTGAGTGCTTC.

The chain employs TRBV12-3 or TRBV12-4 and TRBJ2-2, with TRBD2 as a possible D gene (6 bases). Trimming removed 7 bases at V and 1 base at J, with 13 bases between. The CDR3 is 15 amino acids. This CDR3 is CASTFGGLNTGELFF. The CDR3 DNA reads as TGTGCCAGCACTTTCGGGGGATTGAACACCGGGGAGCTGTTTTTT.

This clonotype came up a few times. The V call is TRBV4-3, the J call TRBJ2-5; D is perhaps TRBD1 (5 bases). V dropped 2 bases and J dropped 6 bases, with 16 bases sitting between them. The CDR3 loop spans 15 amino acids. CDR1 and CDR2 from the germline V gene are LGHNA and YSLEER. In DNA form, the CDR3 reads TGCGCCAGCAGCCAAACCGTCAGGGATCCTCAGACCCAGTACTTC. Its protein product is CASSQTVRDPQTQYF.

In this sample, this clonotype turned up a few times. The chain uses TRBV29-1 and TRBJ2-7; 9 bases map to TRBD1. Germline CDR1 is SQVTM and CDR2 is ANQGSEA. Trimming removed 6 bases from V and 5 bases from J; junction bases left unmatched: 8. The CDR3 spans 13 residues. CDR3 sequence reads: CSVGDRVKDEQYF. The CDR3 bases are TGCAGCGTGGGGGACAGGGTGAAGGACGAGCAGTACTTC.

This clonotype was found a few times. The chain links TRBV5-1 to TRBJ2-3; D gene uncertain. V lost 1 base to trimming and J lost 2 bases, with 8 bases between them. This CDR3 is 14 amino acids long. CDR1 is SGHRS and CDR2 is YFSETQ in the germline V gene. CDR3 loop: CASSLTDATDTQYF. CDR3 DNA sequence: TGCGCCAGCAGCTTGACGGACGCCACAGATACGCAGTATTTT.

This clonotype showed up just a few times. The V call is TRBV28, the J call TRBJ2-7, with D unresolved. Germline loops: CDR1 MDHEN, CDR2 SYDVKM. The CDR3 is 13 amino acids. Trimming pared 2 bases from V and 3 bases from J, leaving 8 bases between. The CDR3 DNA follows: TGTGCCAGCAGTTTACAGTCGGGCTACGAGCAGTACTTC. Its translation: CASSLQSGYEQYF. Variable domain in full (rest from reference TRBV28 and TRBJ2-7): DVKVTQSSRYLVKRTGEKVFLECVQDMDHENMFWYRQDPGLGLRLIYFSYDVKMKEKGDIPEGYSVSREKKERFSLILESASTNQTSMYLCASSLQSGYEQYFGPGTRLTVT.

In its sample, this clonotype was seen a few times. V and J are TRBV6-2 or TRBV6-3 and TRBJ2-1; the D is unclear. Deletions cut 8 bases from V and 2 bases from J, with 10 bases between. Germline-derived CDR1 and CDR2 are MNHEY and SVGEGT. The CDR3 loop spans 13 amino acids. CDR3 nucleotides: TGTGCCAGCGGCCCCACCGCCTACAATGAGCAGTTCTTC. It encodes CASGPTAYNEQFF.

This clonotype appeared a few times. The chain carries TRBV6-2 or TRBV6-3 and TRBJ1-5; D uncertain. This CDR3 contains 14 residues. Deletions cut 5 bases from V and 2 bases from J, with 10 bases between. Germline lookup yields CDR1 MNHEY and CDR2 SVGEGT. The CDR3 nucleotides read TGTGCCAGCAGTCATCTTCGGGGCAATCAGCCCCAGCATTTT. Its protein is CASSHLRGNQPQHF.

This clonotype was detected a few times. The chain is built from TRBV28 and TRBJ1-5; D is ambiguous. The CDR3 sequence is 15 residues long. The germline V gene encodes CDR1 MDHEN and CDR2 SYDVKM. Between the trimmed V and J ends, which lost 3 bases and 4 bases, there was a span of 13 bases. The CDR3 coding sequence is TGTGCCAGCAGTTTGCCGGGAAGAAAGAATCAGCCCCAGCATTTT. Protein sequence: CASSLPGRKNQPQHF.

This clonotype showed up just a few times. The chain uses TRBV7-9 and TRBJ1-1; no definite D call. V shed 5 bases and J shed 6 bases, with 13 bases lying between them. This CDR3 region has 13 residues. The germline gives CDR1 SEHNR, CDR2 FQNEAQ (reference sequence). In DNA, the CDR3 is TGTGCCAGCAGCCTGGTTCTAAGCGCTGAAGCTTTCTTT. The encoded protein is CASSLVLSAEAFF.

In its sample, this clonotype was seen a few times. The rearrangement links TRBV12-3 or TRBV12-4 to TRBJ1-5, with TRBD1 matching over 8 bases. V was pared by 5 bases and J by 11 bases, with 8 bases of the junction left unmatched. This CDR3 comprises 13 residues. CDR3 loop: CASSPPDRAAQHF. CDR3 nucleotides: TGTGCCAGCAGTCCTCCGGACAGGGCGGCCCAGCATTTT.